This T cell receptor beta chain was observed in a study of CD8 T cells in ankylosing spondylitis (TCRdb year 2017). Concerning the study at large: The study profiled T cell receptor beta repertoires in healthy donors and ankylosing spondylitis patients to find disease-linked TCR variants. The full study cohort comprised 25 ankylosing spondylitis patients and 110 or so healthy donors. Peripheral blood was sampled, and synovial fluid was additionally collected from ankylosing spondylitis patients.

On this clonotype itself: Its target antigen remains unknown. Per-base quality was not reported, and no clone a single base away is much larger than it.

Sequencing was carried out with an Illumina HiSeq 2500. TCR beta libraries were prepared by quantitative 5'-RACE with molecular barcodes. The paper's processing steps were these. To identify disease-linked TCR variants, a new computational method was used, one built on a probabilistic model of VDJ rearrangement. TCRdb reran the public reads through fastp at Q25 and MiXCR, keeping productive beta chains. Rows with one shared CDR3 protein collapse into an entry with the most common genes and DNA. The V and J calls come from TCRdb's annotation, not from the publication. This sample holds around 130,000 distinct CDR3 sequences; approximately 15% were observed only once. Clones ranked in the top ten supply just under 3% of the sample. From the cysteine through the phenylalanine, the CDR3 covers 13 amino acids. Only the CDR3 DNA is retained, 39 bases long and in frame from the first base. The germline V gene provides CDR1 SGHTA and CDR2 FQGNSA. V is clipped by 2 bases and J by 9 bases, and the sequence between their germline boundaries is 11 bases long.

Broad study findings and their caveats: Significant enrichment of the disease-linked clones was reported in matched synovial fluid samples from ankylosing spondylitis patients. Blood from ankylosing spondylitis patients appeared to be characterized by a TCR beta motif composed of about eight highly homologous amino acid variants. Some of the motif variants had been reported before in the synovial fluid and blood of reactive arthritis patients, a finding that suggests common disease-initiation mechanisms. A CD8+ phenotype was shown by the disease-linked clones, which were found at relatively low frequencies in peripheral blood.

The source material was blood, either unsorted or a sorted T cell fraction (not recorded which). This receptor chain uses TRBV7-2 and TRBJ1-5, with the D segment identity uncertain. This clonotype was sampled from a female donor with ankylosing spondylitis or in good health (not recorded which). The CDR3 has the sequence CASSLWSEGPQHF. The DNA is as follows: TGTGCCAGCAGCTTATGGTCAGAGGGGCCCCAGCATTTT.